Listed here are 19 T cell receptor beta chains from one sample, sequenced in a study of T cells after yellow fever vaccination. TCRdb called the 5' RACE reads again in MiXCR, with one record for every CDR3 protein. The repertoire holds 500,000 to 650,000 distinct CDR3 sequences, with roughly 14% as singletons. This sample comprised PBMCs, obtained on the day of the yellow fever booster vaccination. The receptors come from a man under 40 who received the YFV17D yellow fever vaccine.

The CDR3 loop is CASSRTSAPTNEKLFF. The CDR3 nucleotides read TGTGCCAGCAGCAGAACCTCAGCTCCAACTAATGAAAAACTGTTTTTT. The rearrangement joins TRBV5-5 to TRBJ1-4; D call uncertain. Per the germline V gene, CDR1 is SGHKS and CDR2 is YYEKEE (reference sequence). V was pared by 4 bases and J by 0 bases, with 13 bases between. The CDR3 is 16 residues long.

V usage is TRBV10-3 and J usage is TRBJ1-1, with unresolved D. Trimming shortened V by 6 bases and J by 1 base, and 9 bases separated the two germline ends. In germline, CDR1 is ENHRY, CDR2 SYGVKD. The CDR3 is 13 residues long. The CDR3 nucleotides read TGTGCCATCAGCCCCCCCGGGAACACTGAAGCTTTCTTT. It translates to CAISPPGNTEAFF.

The V and J genes are TRBV6-5 and TRBJ2-2; D is undetermined. Per the germline V gene, CDR1 is MNHEY and CDR2 is SVGAGI. The CDR3 length is 16 residues. V lost 0 bases, J lost 0 bases, and 8 bases lay in between. CDR3 protein: CASSYSFGSNTGELFF. The CDR3 DNA is TGTGCCAGCAGTTACTCCTTTGGATCGAACACCGGGGAGCTGTTTTTT.

This clonotype was seen at least ten times. V is TRBV7-9 and J is TRBJ2-1; 12 bases fit TRBD2. The ends lost 1 base at V and 8 bases at J; junction bases unmatched: 0. Germline V lookup: CDR1 SEHNR, CDR2 FQNEAQ (reference sequence). The CDR3 covers 14 residues. CDR3 region: CASSLGTSGDEQFF. The CDR3 nucleotides are TGTGCCAGCAGCTTAGGGACTAGCGGGGATGAGCAGTTCTTC. The full variable domain, rest sourced from reference TRBV7-9 and TRBJ2-1, is DTGVSQNPRHKITKRGQNVTFRCDPISEHNRLYWYRQTLGQGPEFLTYFQNEAQLEKSRLLSDRFSAERPKGSFSTLEIQRTEQGDSAMYLCASSLGTSGDEQFFGPGTRLTVL.

This clonotype has more than one count but fewer than ten. V and J are TRBV5-5 and TRBJ2-3; D may be TRBD2 (6 bases). The CDR3 contains 16 residues. Trimming pared 2 bases from V and 2 bases from J, leaving 15 bases between. Germline V gives CDR1 SGHKS, CDR2 YYEKEE (reference sequence). CDR3 DNA sequence: TGTGCCAGCAGCTTTTTTCGGGGGAGGAACACAGATACGCAGTATTTT. It specifies CASSFFRGRNTDTQYF.

This clonotype was counted between two and nine times. The chain has TRBV29-1 and TRBJ2-5; D not certain. Looked up from germline, CDR1 is SQVTM and CDR2 is ANQGSEA. V lost 5 bases and J 3 bases, leaving 10 bases between the germline ends. CDR3 length equals 12 residues. The CDR3 DNA is TGCAGCGTTTACTTATTGGAAGAGACCCAGTACTTC. Translation gives CSVYLLEETQYF.

This clonotype has only a few counts. This chain links TRBV7-9 with TRBJ2-5; D call uncertain. This CDR3 has 12 residues. Trimming took 7 bases from V and 5 from J, leaving 11 bases between them. The germline V gene has CDR1 SEHNR and CDR2 FQNEAQ (reference sequence). CDR3 bases: TGTGCCAGCACCGAAAACAGCGAGACCCAGTACTTC. Translation gives CASTENSETQYF.

This clonotype came up a few times. This chain connects TRBV27 to TRBJ2-7, with no clear D. Germline CDR1 reads MNHEY; CDR2 reads SMNVEV (reference sequence). V lost 0 bases and J 2 bases, leaving 11 bases between the germline ends. There are 15 residues in the CDR3. CDR3 amino acids: CASSLSLDTAYEQYF. The CDR3 DNA sequence: TGTGCCAGCAGTTTATCATTAGACACGGCCTACGAGCAGTACTTC.

This clonotype appeared a few times. The rearrangement uses TRBV4-3 and TRBJ2-3, with TRBD2 matching 9 bases. V was pared by 1 base and J by 4 bases, with 6 bases of the junction left unmatched. CDR1 is LGHNA and CDR2 is YSLEER in the germline V gene. The CDR3 covers 16 residues. The CDR3 spells CASSQGFSGSSDTQYF. The CDR3 bases are TGCGCCAGCAGCCAAGGGTTTAGCGGGAGCTCAGATACGCAGTATTTT.

This sequence joins TRBV19 and TRBJ2-1; TRBD2 matches 12 bases. The V and J ends lost 6 bases and 5 bases, in that order; junction bases with no gene match: 14. CDR1 is LNHDA and CDR2 is SQIVND in the germline V gene (reference sequence). The CDR3 has 18 residues. CDR3 DNA sequence: TGTGCCAGTAGGCCGACTAGCGGGAGAGGTGGCGTCCACAATGAGCAGTTCTTC. Amino acids: CASRPTSGRGGVHNEQFF.

V gene TRBV2 combines with J gene TRBJ2-7; 11 bases are a match to TRBD1. Germline V gives CDR1 SNHLY, CDR2 FYNNEI. Trimming took 7 bases from V and 2 from J; bases not matched to a gene: 4. The CDR3 sequence is 14 residues long. In DNA, the CDR3 is TGTGCCAGCACCAAGGGACAGGGGGCCTACGAGCAGTACTTC. It encodes CASTKGQGAYEQYF.

As DNA, the CDR3 is TGTGCCAGCAGCCGAGTCCCGGAGAACACTGAAGCTTTCTTT. As protein: CASSRVPENTEAFF. The chain is built from TRBV3-1 and TRBJ1-1; D not certain. V lost 4 bases and J lost 1, with 10 bases in between. The germline V gene has CDR1 LGHDT and CDR2 YNNKEL (reference sequence). CDR3 length equals 14 residues.

This rearrangement joins TRBV4-2 to TRBJ2-3; TRBD2 aligns across 9 bases. The germline CDR1 and CDR2 sequences are LGHNA and YNFKEQ. V lost 0 bases, J lost 5 bases, and 3 bases stayed unmatched. The CDR3 totals 15 residues. The CDR3 bases are TGTGCCAGCAGCCAAGATCGAGCGGGAGGAGATACGCAGTATTTT. As protein: CASSQDRAGGDTQYF.

In its sample, this clonotype was seen many times. This chain connects TRBV30 to TRBJ1-2; D is ambiguous. CDR3 length: 14 residues. Germline CDR1 and CDR2: GTSNPN and SVGIG (reference sequence). Trimming pared 3 bases from V and 2 bases from J, leaving 13 bases between. The CDR3 nucleotides are TGTGCCTGGAGCCATCTTGGGGAGAACTATGGCTACACCTTC. This codes for CAWSHLGENYGYTF.

The chain links TRBV12-3 or TRBV12-4 to TRBJ2-5; perhaps TRBD2 as D (6 bases). Trimming took 3 bases from V and 6 from J, leaving 11 bases between them. This CDR3 has 13 amino acids. CDR3 residues: CASSFSRGKTQYF. The CDR3 DNA is TGTGCCAGCAGTTTTAGCCGGGGGAAGACCCAGTACTTC.

The sample holds many counts of this clonotype. The CDR3: CASSRDSYNEQFF. The CDR3 DNA is TGTGCCAGCAGTCGGGACTCCTACAATGAGCAGTTCTTC. This chain joins TRBV6-1 and TRBJ2-1; D might be TRBD2 (5 bases). The length of the CDR3 is 13 residues. With 5 bases removed from V and 0 bases from J, the gap between germline ends came to 5 bases. Germline lookup yields CDR1 MNHNS and CDR2 SASEGT.

The rearrangement uses TRBV12-3 or TRBV12-4 and TRBJ2-4; 9 positions match TRBD1. The V gene end was trimmed by 3 bases and the J gene end by 8 bases; junction bases not matched to a gene: 5. The CDR3 loop spans 14 amino acids. The CDR3 DNA sequence: TGTGCCAGCAGTTTTGGGACAGGGAATGACATTCAGTACTTC. It specifies CASSFGTGNDIQYF.

This clonotype was picked up a small number of times. The chain has TRBV5-6 and TRBJ1-6; D is unclear. Germline CDR1 reads SGHDT; CDR2 reads YYEEEE. The CDR3 runs 16 residues. V was cut by 4 bases and J by 6 bases, with 17 bases left in between. The CDR3 reads CASSPGSGRGNSPLHF. The CDR3, as DNA: TGTGCCAGCAGCCCCGGATCCGGGAGAGGTAATTCACCCCTCCACTTT.

As for this clonotype: This may arise from a read error, as a much more abundant clone is one base away. The V call is TRBV29-1, the J call TRBJ2-3; D is unresolved. Trimming took off 3 bases at V and 2 bases at J, with 9 bases between the two ends. Germline-derived CDR1 and CDR2 are SQVTM and ANQGSEA. CDR3 length equals 13 residues. Written as DNA, the CDR3 is TGCAGCGTTGATCCGGGCTACACAGATACGCAGTATTTT. Its protein product is CSVDPGYTDTQYF.